This TCR beta chain is from a study of cytomegalovirus exposure and HLA in healthy donors. Overall study findings and caveats: There were reportedly fewer N-insertions in an Asian-associated ancestry cluster than the approximately 670-donor mean, in a later analysis.

To note about this clone: The antigen is unknown.

The PCR employed 60 Vbeta primers together with 13 Jbeta primers. The method was immunoSEQ multiplex PCR; TCRdb's version includes in-frame clones alone and lacks a portion of them. Counted here are roughly 200,000 clones, around 85% occurring once; the ten biggest clones make up less than 2.5%. CDR1 and CDR2 (germline): PRHDT, FYEKMQ (reference sequence). The CDR3 is 15 residues long. V gave up 1 base and J gave up 10 bases; unmatched junction bases: 12. The sequence came from a woman aged 45-65 years in good health and CMV-seronegative. Material: PBMCs. The chain combines TRBV13 with TRBJ1-1, with TRBD1 matching over 7 bases. CDR3 DNA sequence: TGTGCCAGCAGCTTAGTAGGGACAGTCCCACCGGGAGCTTTCTTT. Translation gives CASSLVGTVPPGAFF.